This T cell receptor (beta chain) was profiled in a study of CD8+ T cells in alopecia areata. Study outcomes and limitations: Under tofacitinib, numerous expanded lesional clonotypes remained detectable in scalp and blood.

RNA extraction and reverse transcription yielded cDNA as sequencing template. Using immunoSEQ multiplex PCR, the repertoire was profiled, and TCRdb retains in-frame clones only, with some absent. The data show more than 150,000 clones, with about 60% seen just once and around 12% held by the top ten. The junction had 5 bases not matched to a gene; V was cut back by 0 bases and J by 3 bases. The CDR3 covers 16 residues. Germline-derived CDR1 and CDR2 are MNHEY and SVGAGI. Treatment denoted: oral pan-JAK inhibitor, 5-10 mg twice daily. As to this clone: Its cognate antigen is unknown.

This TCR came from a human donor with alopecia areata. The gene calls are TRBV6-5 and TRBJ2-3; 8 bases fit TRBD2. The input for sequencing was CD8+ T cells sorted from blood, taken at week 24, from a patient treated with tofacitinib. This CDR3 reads CASSYSRGGETDTQYF. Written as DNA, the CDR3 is TGTGCCAGCAGTTACTCTCGGGGGGGGGAGACAGATACGCAGTATTTT.